In this sample, the clone carrying this T cell receptor (beta chain) turned up many times. The time point was: after trial treatment. This sample's treatment: LDRT plus nivolumab, ipilimumab, low-dose cyclophosphamide and aspirin (RACIN trial). Every donor was treated with nivolumab, ipilimumab, aspirin, low-dose cyclophosphamide and also low-dose radiotherapy. Eligible patients had advanced solid tumors lacking tumor-infiltrating lymphocytes. CDR3 length equals 18 residues. This record belongs to a study of low-dose radiotherapy and immunotherapy resistance in tumors. At the level of the study: Every 2 weeks, cohort 1 got 0.5 Gy, reaching 6.5 Gy to the planning target volume. Ipilimumab 1 mg/kg every six weeks, together with nivolumab 240 mg every two weeks, was given intravenously to patients.

Alpha and beta chains were covered, as first-strand cDNA relied on TRAV- and TRBV-specific primers. TCR amplification ran approximately 22 PCR cycles using constant-region and V-primer adapter primers. TCRdb used MiXCR to reprocess the reads, holding one entry per CDR3 protein. The data hold some 46,000 distinct CDR3 sequences, with around 25% observed a single time. This material consisted of PBMCs, taken after low-dose radiotherapy plus immunotherapy. The chain couples TRBV21-1 to TRBJ2-7; the table names TRBD1, a call not compared with the DNA. TRBV21-1 is flagged as a pseudogene. This sequence originates from a male donor with prostate cancer. CDR3 DNA sequence: TGTGCCAGCAGCACGGACAGGGTGAGAGACCTCCTCTCCTACGAGCAGTACTTC. It translates to CASSTDRVRDLLSYEQYF.